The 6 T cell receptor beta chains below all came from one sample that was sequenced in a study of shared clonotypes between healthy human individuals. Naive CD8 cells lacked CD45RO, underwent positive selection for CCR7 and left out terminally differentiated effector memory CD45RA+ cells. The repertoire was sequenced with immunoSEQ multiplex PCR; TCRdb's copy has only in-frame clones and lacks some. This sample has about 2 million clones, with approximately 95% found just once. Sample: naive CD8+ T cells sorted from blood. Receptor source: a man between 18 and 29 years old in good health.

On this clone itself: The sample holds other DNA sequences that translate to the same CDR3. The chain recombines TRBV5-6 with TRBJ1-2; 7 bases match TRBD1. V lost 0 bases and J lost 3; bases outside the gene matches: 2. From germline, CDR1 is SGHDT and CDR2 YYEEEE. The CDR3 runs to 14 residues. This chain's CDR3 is CASSLGTGDYGYTF. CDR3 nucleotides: TGTGCCAGCAGCTTGGGCACAGGGGACTATGGCTACACCTTC. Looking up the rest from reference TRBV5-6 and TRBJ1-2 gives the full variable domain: DAGVTQSPTHLIKTRGQQVTLRCSPKSGHDTVSWYQQALGQGPQFIFQYYEEEERQRGNFPDRFSGHQFPNYSSELNVNALLLGDSALYLCASSLGTGDYGYTFGSGTRLTVV.

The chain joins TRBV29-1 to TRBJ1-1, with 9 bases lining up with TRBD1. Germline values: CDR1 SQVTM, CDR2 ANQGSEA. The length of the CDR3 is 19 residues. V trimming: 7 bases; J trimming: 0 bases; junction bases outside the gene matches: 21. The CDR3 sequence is CSAASVWGQGYVMNTEAFF. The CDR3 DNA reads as TGCAGCGCCGCCAGTGTTTGGGGACAGGGATACGTCATGAACACTGAAGCTTTCTTT. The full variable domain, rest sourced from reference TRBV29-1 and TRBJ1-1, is SAVISQKPSRDICQRGTSLTIQCQVDSQVTMMFWYRQQPGQSLTLIATANQGSEATYESGFVIDKFPISRPNLTFSTLTVSNMSPEDSSIYLCSAASVWGQGYVMNTEAFFGQGTRLTVV.

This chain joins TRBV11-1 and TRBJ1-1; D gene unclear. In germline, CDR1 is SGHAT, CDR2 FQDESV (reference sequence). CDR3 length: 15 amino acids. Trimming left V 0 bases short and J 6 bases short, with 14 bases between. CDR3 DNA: TGTGCCAGCAGCTTAGCGATGGGATCTTCGTCTGAAGCTTTCTTT. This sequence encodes CASSLAMGSSSEAFF.

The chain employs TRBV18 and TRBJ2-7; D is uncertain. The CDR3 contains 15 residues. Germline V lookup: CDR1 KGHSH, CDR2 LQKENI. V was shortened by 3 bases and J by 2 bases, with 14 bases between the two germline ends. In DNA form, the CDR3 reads TGTGCCAGCTCACCTGGAATGAGGCTTCCCTACGAGCAGTACTTC. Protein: CASSPGMRLPYEQYF.

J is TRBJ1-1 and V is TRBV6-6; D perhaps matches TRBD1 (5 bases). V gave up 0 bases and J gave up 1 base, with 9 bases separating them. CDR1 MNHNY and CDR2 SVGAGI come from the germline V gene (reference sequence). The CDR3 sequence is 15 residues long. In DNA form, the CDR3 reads TGTGCCAGCAGTTACTCGGGGCAGGCGAACACTGAAGCTTTCTTT. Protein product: CASSYSGQANTEAFF.

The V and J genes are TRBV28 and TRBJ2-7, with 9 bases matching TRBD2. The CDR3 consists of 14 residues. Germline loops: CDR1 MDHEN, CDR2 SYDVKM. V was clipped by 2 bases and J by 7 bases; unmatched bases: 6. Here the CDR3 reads CASSLVGGGAEQYF. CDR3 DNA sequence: TGTGCCAGCAGTTTAGTTGGCGGGGGGGCTGAGCAGTACTTC.